This TCR beta chain was obtained from a study of T cell repertoires in cytomegalovirus infection. Looking at the study overall: Public TCR beta signatures provided an indication of both CMV infection and a matching HLA type. Notes on the study in general: HLA-C-restricted CMV clonotypes gave the most frequent clonotype in two of eight donors. Summed frequency of public TCR beta families distinguished CMV carriers with the relevant HLA.

MiXCR, run by TCRdb on the reads, gives a single entry per CDR3 protein. The table shows 60,000 to 75,000 distinct CDR3 sequences, with around 3.8% occurring only once. This clonotype showed up many times. Its antigen remains unknown. J gave up 4 bases and V 3 bases, and 7 bases lay outside the gene matches. CDR1 MDHEN and CDR2 SYDVKM come from the germline V gene. The CDR3 runs to 17 residues. The sequenced sample was PBMCs. The TCR was taken from a human donor in good health (CMV status not recorded). Some clones in this sample may be carry-over from other donors' samples. This chain links TRBV28 with TRBJ2-5, with 14 bases lining up with TRBD2. The CDR3 coding sequence is TGTGCCAGCAGTTTTCCACACGGACTAGCGGGAGGAGAGACCCAGTACTTC. Translated: CASSFPHGLAGGETQYF. The complete variable domain, with remaining parts taken from reference TRBV28 and TRBJ2-5, reads DVKVTQSSRYLVKRTGEKVFLECVQDMDHENMFWYRQDPGLGLRLIYFSYDVKMKEKGDIPEGYSVSREKKERFSLILESASTNQTSMYLCASSFPHGLAGGETQYFGPGTRLLVL.